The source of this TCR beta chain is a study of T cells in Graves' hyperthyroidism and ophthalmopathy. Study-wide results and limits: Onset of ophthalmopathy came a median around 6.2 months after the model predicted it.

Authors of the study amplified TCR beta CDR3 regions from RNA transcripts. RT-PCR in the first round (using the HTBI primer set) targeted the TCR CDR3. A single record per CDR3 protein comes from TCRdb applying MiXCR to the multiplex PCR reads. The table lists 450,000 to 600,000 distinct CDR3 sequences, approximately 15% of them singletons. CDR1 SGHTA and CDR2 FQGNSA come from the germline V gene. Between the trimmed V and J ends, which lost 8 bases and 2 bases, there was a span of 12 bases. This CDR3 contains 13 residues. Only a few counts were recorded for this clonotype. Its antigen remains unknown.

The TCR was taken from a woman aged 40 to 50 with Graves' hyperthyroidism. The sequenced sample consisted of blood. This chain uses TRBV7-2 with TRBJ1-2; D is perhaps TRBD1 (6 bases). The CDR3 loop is CASGTGTNYGYTF. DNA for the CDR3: TGTGCCAGCGGAACAGGGACGAACTATGGCTACACCTTC.